One sample yielded the 31 T cell receptor beta chains listed below, sequenced in a study of identifying expanded T cells in peripheral blood. Sequencing used immunoSEQ multiplex PCR; TCRdb keeps in-frame clones, though not all of them. The profile covers roughly 81,000 clones, with 84% appearing a single time and about 20% taken by the ten largest. Material: blood. These receptor sequences come from a person between 18 and 75 years old in good health.

The rearrangement uses TRBV19 and TRBJ2-3; D gene uncertain. V was cut by 3 bases and J by 3 bases, with 7 bases left in between. Germline loops: CDR1 LNHDA, CDR2 SQIVND (reference sequence). The CDR3 loop spans 13 amino acids. CDR3 region: CASSMAETDTQYF. The CDR3 DNA reads as TGTGCCAGTAGTATGGCAGAGACAGATACGCAGTATTTT.

V usage is TRBV7-6 and J usage is TRBJ2-6; D is possibly TRBD1 (6 bases). Germline CDR1 is SGHVS and CDR2 is FNYEAQ. This CDR3 comprises 17 residues. The V and J ends lost 1 base and 1 base respectively, with 11 bases between them. The CDR3 sequence is CASSLVVQGSGANVLTF. Here the CDR3 DNA reads TGTGCCAGCAGCTTAGTTGTACAGGGTTCTGGGGCCAACGTCCTGACTTTC.

J is TRBJ1-2 and V is TRBV6-5; D is uncertain. Germline assignment: CDR1 MNHEY and CDR2 SVGAGI. The CDR3 has 13 amino acids. Trimming took off 5 bases at V and 3 bases at J, with 10 bases between the two ends. The CDR3 here is CASSLGQDYGYTF. CDR3 DNA sequence: TGTGCCAGCAGTCTGGGCCAGGACTATGGCTACACCTTC.

The CDR3 nucleotides read TGTGCCAGCAGCCCTCTATCGGGCAGGGAAGCTTTCTTT. Protein: CASSPLSGREAFF. This rearrangement joins TRBV7-3 to TRBJ1-1, with D unresolved. V was trimmed by 5 bases and J by 8 bases, leaving 15 bases between them. CDR3 size: 13 residues. CDR1 is SGHTA and CDR2 is FQGTGA in the germline V gene.

V gene TRBV19 combines with J gene TRBJ2-3; 10 bases are shared with TRBD1. The trim removed 5 bases at V and 4 bases at J, leaving 6 bases unmatched. In germline, CDR1 is LNHDA, CDR2 SQIVND (reference sequence). The CDR3 totals 15 residues. DNA for the CDR3: TGTGCCAGTAGTGGAGGGGACAGGGGATCAGATACGCAGTATTTT. Translation: CASSGGDRGSDTQYF.

The gene calls are TRBV11-3 and TRBJ2-2; D remains ambiguous. Germline values: CDR1 SGHNT, CDR2 YENEEA. The germline V and J ends were trimmed by 0 bases and 6 bases, with 11 bases remaining between them. This CDR3 region has 15 residues. The CDR3 DNA sequence: TGTGCCAGCAGCTTAGATGGGTCGGGCGCCGGGGAGCTGTTTTTT. It codes for CASSLDGSGAGELFF.

The chain uses TRBV18 and TRBJ1-2; 7 bases fit TRBD1. V lost 2 bases to trimming and J lost 8 bases; unmatched junction nucleotides: 17. This CDR3 has 17 amino acids. The germline V gene has CDR1 KGHSH and CDR2 LQKENI. DNA of the CDR3: TGTGCCAGCTCACCATCCCGAGGACAGGATAGGAGCGCGGGCTACACCTTC. It yields the protein CASSPSRGQDRSAGYTF.

The chain uses TRBV11-2 and TRBJ2-7, with 11 bases aligning to TRBD2. V was clipped by 3 bases and J by 2 bases; unmatched bases: 3. CDR1 and CDR2 (germline): SGHAT, FQNNGV. This CDR3 contains 15 residues. CDR3 DNA: TGTGCCAGCAGCTTCACTAGCGGGGGTACCTACGAGCAGTACTTC. Translating it yields CASSFTSGGTYEQYF.

The chain is built from TRBV5-6 and TRBJ2-7, with 12 nucleotides matching TRBD2. V dropped 4 bases and J dropped 5; count of bases not matched to a gene: 4. CDR1 is SGHDT, CDR2 YYEEEE, per germline. The CDR3 has 14 residues. CDR3 coding DNA: TGTGCCAGCAGCGAGACTAGCGGGAGCCACGAGCAGTACTTC. Amino acid sequence: CASSETSGSHEQYF. The full variable domain, its missing parts supplied by reference TRBV5-6 and TRBJ2-7, is DAGVTQSPTHLIKTRGQQVTLRCSPKSGHDTVSWYQQALGQGPQFIFQYYEEEERQRGNFPDRFSGHQFPNYSSELNVNALLLGDSALYLCASSETSGSHEQYFGPGTRLTVT.

This chain joins TRBV7-2 and TRBJ2-5, with D possibly matching TRBD1 (6 bases). This CDR3 spans 15 amino acids. Trimming pared 6 bases from V and 0 bases from J, leaving 14 bases between. CDR1 SGHTA and CDR2 FQGNSA come from the germline V gene. Here the CDR3 DNA reads TGTGCCAGCAGATTCACAACAGGGTACCAAGAGACCCAGTACTTC. This sequence encodes CASRFTTGYQETQYF.

CDR3 region: CASSWGQGGAEQYF. The DNA for the CDR3 is TGTGCCAGCAGCTGGGGACAGGGGGGGGCCGAGCAGTACTTC. The chain couples TRBV6-1 to TRBJ2-7, with 11 nucleotides matching TRBD1. The V gene's germline CDR1 is MNHNS and CDR2 SASEGT. The trim removed 6 bases at V and 6 bases at J, leaving 7 bases unmatched. This CDR3 has 14 amino acids.

The rearrangement joins TRBV5-6 to TRBJ1-2; TRBD1 matches 7 bases. There are 13 residues in the CDR3. CDR1 is SGHDT and CDR2 is YYEEEE in the germline V gene. V shed 5 bases, J shed 5 bases, and the junction held 6 bases outside the gene matches. CDR3 sequence reads: CASSSGTEYGYTF. CDR3 coding DNA: TGTGCCAGCAGTTCCGGGACAGAGTATGGCTACACCTTC.

The sample holds a few counts of this clone. The V call is TRBV11-2, the J call TRBJ2-4, with 10 bases lining up with TRBD1. J was trimmed by 2 bases and V by 5 bases; bases with no gene match: 15. Germline CDR1 SGHAT, CDR2 FQNNGV. The CDR3 loop spans 19 amino acids. The CDR3 region is CASSQLAQTGGKTKNIQYF. The CDR3 DNA is TGTGCCAGCAGCCAACTGGCCCAGACAGGGGGCAAGACCAAAAACATTCAGTACTTC.

For this clone: At the DNA level, this CDR3 is encoded by other sequences in the same sample as well. The chain combines TRBV6-5 with TRBJ2-7; D is ambiguous. Per germline, CDR1 MNHEY and CDR2 SVGAGI. The CDR3 spans 12 residues. The ends were cut back, 0 bases at V and 2 bases at J, with 2 bases in the middle. The CDR3 region is CASSYSPYEQYF. The CDR3 DNA reads as TGTGCCAGCAGTTACTCGCCCTACGAGCAGTACTTC.

CDR3 in DNA: TGTGCCAGCAGCGTAGGGACAGGGGACACAGATACGCAGTATTTT. Its translation is CASSVGTGDTDTQYF. The V call is TRBV9, the J call TRBJ2-3, with TRBD1 matching over 9 bases. The CDR3 spans 15 residues. From germline, CDR1 is SGDLS and CDR2 YYNGEE. V trimming: 0 bases; J trimming: 2 bases; junction bases outside the gene matches: 1.

The V call is TRBV2, the J call TRBJ2-7; D possibly corresponds to TRBD2 (6 bases). V was pared by 8 bases and J by 0 bases, with 14 bases between. The CDR3 sequence is 14 residues long. The germline V gene encodes CDR1 SNHLY and CDR2 FYNNEI. In DNA, the CDR3 is TGTGCCAGCTTGATGGAGGGGAGCTCCTACGAGCAGTACTTC. Translated: CASLMEGSSYEQYF.

The rearrangement links TRBV7-9 to TRBJ1-2; D might be TRBD1 (5 bases). V gave up 4 bases and J gave up 6 bases, with 18 bases separating them. The CDR3 length is 15 residues. CDR1 is SEHNR and CDR2 is FQNEAQ in the germline V gene (reference sequence). CDR3 coding DNA: TGTGCCAGCAGCTCCACTCGGGGGGTTCCCAATGGCTACACCTTC. Amino acid sequence: CASSSTRGVPNGYTF.

The rearrangement uses TRBV11-3 and TRBJ2-1, with TRBD2 matching 10 bases. The CDR3 consists of 15 residues. Germline trimming cut 3 bases from V and 6 bases from J; bases unmatched to any gene: 5. Germline values: CDR1 SGHNT, CDR2 YENEEA. CDR3 protein: CASSFASGSSNEQFF. CDR3 DNA: TGTGCCAGCAGCTTTGCTAGCGGGAGCTCCAATGAGCAGTTCTTC.

This clone turned up a few times. This rearrangement joins TRBV14 to TRBJ1-4; D ambiguous. The V end lost 3 bases, the J end lost 12 bases, and 8 bases lay between the germline ends. Germline V lookup: CDR1 SGHDN, CDR2 FVKESK. The CDR3 runs to 11 residues. CDR3 sequence reads: CASSQGWELFF. The CDR3 DNA reads TGTGCCAGCAGCCAGGGTTGGGAACTGTTTTTT.

The chain employs TRBV28 and TRBJ2-3, with D perhaps being TRBD1 or TRBD2 (5 bases each). The CDR3 consists of 15 residues. The ends were cut back, 8 bases at V and 1 base at J, with 16 bases in the middle. Germline V CDR1 and CDR2: MDHEN, SYDVKM. CDR3 in DNA: TGTGCCAGCGGGACGATCCGGATTGGCACAGATACGCAGTATTTT. Translating it yields CASGTIRIGTDTQYF.

The J gene is TRBJ2-2, the V gene TRBV11-2; tentative D call: TRBD1 (5 bases). Per germline, CDR1 SGHAT and CDR2 FQNNGV. The CDR3 sequence is 14 residues long. Trimming removed 5 bases at V and 1 base at J, with 8 bases between. CDR3 region: CASSVGVNTGELFF. In nucleotides, the CDR3 is TGTGCCAGCAGCGTAGGGGTGAACACCGGGGAGCTGTTTTTT.

CDR3 sequence reads: CASSPVGQGARGELFF. The CDR3 DNA follows: TGTGCCAGCAGCCCGGTGGGACAGGGGGCTAGGGGGGAGCTGTTTTTT. This rearrangement joins TRBV28 to TRBJ2-2; 12 nucleotides match TRBD1. The CDR3 runs to 16 residues. Trimming removed 6 bases from V and 8 bases from J; junction bases left unmatched: 10. Germline V gene lookup returns CDR1 MDHEN and CDR2 SYDVKM. Variable domain in full (rest from reference TRBV28 and TRBJ2-2): DVKVTQSSRYLVKRTGEKVFLECVQDMDHENMFWYRQDPGLGLRLIYFSYDVKMKEKGDIPEGYSVSREKKERFSLILESASTNQTSMYLCASSPVGQGARGELFFGEGSRLTVL.

The chain joins TRBV7-3 to TRBJ2-7; either TRBD1 or TRBD2 may fit D (5 bases each). The CDR3 is 12 amino acids. Germline loops: CDR1 SGHTA, CDR2 FQGTGA. With 3 bases removed from V and 6 bases from J, the gap between germline ends came to 9 bases. The CDR3 loop reads CASSFGAGEQYF. The CDR3 DNA reads TGTGCCAGCAGCTTCGGGGCGGGCGAGCAGTACTTC.

The genes are TRBV7-8 and TRBJ2-5; 8 positions agree with TRBD2. The CDR3 loop spans 14 amino acids. V lost 2 bases, J lost 7 bases, and 6 bases stayed unmatched. CDR1 is SGHVS, CDR2 FQNEAQ, per germline. In nucleotides, the CDR3 is TGTGCCAGCAGCTTAAGACTAGCGCAATCGACCCAGTACTTC. This translates into CASSLRLAQSTQYF.

V gene TRBV4-3 combines with J gene TRBJ1-1; unclear D gene. The V gene lost 7 bases and the J gene lost 3 bases, with 15 bases spanning the gap. Looked up from germline, CDR1 is LGHNA and CDR2 is YSLEER. The CDR3 totals 14 residues. The CDR3: CASTLSVGYTEAFF. DNA of the CDR3: TGCGCCAGCACCCTGTCCGTTGGCTACACTGAAGCTTTCTTT.

This chain joins TRBV10-3 and TRBJ1-1; D gene ambiguous. V lost 7 bases, J lost 1 base, and 13 bases lay in between. This CDR3 comprises 14 residues. Germline CDR1 and CDR2: ENHRY and SYGVKD. CDR3 DNA: TGTGCCATCACCCCCGGCAGAGAGAACACTGAAGCTTTCTTT. The encoded protein is CAITPGRENTEAFF.

V and J are TRBV20-1 and TRBJ2-1; D gene uncertain. Germline CDR1 is DFQATT and CDR2 is SNEGSKA (reference sequence). Trimming stripped 6 bases from V and 7 bases from J, with 10 bases between. The CDR3 totals 11 residues. This CDR3 is CSATQWNEQFF. Here the CDR3 DNA reads TGCAGTGCCACTCAATGGAATGAGCAGTTCTTC.

The chain is built from TRBV15 and TRBJ2-7, with 8 bases that match TRBD1. V dropped 0 bases and J dropped 6; count of bases not matched to a gene: 7. The CDR3 totals 15 residues. The V gene's germline CDR1 is LNHNV and CDR2 YYDKDF (reference sequence). CDR3: CATSRELDRAGEQYF. The CDR3 nucleotides are TGTGCCACCAGCAGAGAGCTGGACAGGGCAGGCGAGCAGTACTTC.

The chain links TRBV30 to TRBJ2-1; perhaps D is TRBD1 or TRBD2 (6 bases each). The CDR3 runs 13 residues. Germline V gives CDR1 GTSNPN, CDR2 SVGIG (reference sequence). The CDR3 DNA reads as TGTGCTAGGGGGGAGTTCCTGGGCAATGAGCAGTTCTTC. This sequence encodes CARGEFLGNEQFF.

The V gene is TRBV6-4, the J gene TRBJ2-7; D is uncertain. Germline V lookup: CDR1 MRHNA, CDR2 SNTAGT. Trimming took off 2 bases at V and 0 bases at J, with 14 bases between the two ends. The CDR3 sequence is 16 residues long. In DNA, the CDR3 is TGTGCCAGCAGTGACGAAAGAGTGCGATCCTCCTACGAGCAGTACTTC. Amino acid sequence: CASSDERVRSSYEQYF.

The chain joins TRBV6-5 to TRBJ2-5; D is possibly TRBD1 or TRBD2 (5 bases each). The V end was cut by 9 bases, the J end by 1 base, with 18 bases between. CDR1 and CDR2 (germline): MNHEY, SVGAGI. CDR3 length: 15 amino acids. CDR3 bases: TGTGCCAGTCGAGGACGGGGCCGTGTCCAAGAGACCCAGTACTTC. Protein product: CASRGRGRVQETQYF.